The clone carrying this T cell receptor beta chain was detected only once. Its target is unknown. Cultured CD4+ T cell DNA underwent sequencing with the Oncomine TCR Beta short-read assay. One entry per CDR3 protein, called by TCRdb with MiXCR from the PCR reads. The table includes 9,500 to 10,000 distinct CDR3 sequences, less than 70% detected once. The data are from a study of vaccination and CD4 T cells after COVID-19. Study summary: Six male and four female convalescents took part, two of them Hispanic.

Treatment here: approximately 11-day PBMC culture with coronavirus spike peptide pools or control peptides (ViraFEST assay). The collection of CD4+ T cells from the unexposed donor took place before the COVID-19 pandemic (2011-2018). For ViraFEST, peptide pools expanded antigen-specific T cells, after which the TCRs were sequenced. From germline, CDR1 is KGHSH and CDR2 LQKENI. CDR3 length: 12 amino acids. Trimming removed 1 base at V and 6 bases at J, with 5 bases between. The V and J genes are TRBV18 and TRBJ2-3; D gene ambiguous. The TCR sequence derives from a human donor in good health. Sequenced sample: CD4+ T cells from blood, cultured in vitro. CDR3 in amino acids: CASSPQSDTQYF. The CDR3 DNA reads TGTGCCAGCTCACCACAGTCGGATACGCAGTATTTT.